This T cell receptor (beta chain) was recorded in a study of blood T cells in healthy people across ages. Study results and caveats: Older age went with lower TCR beta diversity per million T cells, in a roughly linear way.

A note on this clonotype: Its target is unknown.

Trimming took 5 bases from V and 11 from J, leaving 15 bases between them. This CDR3 spans 12 amino acids. CDR1 and CDR2 from the germline V gene are MNHEY and SVGAGI. A sample-barcoded 5' primer and a J-beta primer mix were used in a second PCR of roughly 7 to 11 cycles. Any given sample supplied a minimum of 3 million CDR3-containing paired-end reads. TCRdb used MiXCR to reprocess the 5' RACE reads, holding one entry per CDR3 protein. The sample holds more than 700,000 distinct CDR3 sequences; approximately 55% are singletons and the top ten take roughly two fifths. This clonotype was sampled from a man older than 75 in good health. Sequencing used blood. V usage is TRBV6-5 and J usage is TRBJ2-5; possibly TRBD1 or TRBD2 for D (5 bases each). The CDR3: CASSRDPGEQYF. Written as DNA, the CDR3 is TGTGCCAGCAGTCGGGACCCAGGCGAACAGTACTTC.